Sequencing of this T cell receptor (beta chain) was carried out in a study of control samples from healthy donors and cancer patients. Trimming took 6 bases from V and 0 from J; bases not matched to a gene: 4. Germline V gene sequence: CDR1 MNHEY, CDR2 SMNVEV (reference sequence). The CDR3 runs 15 residues. Only in-frame clones appear in the TCRdb table, and some are missing; sequencing was by immunoSEQ multiplex PCR. The sample has more than 100,000 clones, less than 95% seen once. The sequenced sample was blood. The chain carries TRBV27 and TRBJ1-4; 7 bases are a match to TRBD1. The source of this sequence is a man between 18 and 35 years old in good health. DNA of the CDR3: TGTGCCAGCAGCCCGGGACAGACAACTAATGAAAAACTGTTTTTT. Translating gives CASSPGQTTNEKLFF.